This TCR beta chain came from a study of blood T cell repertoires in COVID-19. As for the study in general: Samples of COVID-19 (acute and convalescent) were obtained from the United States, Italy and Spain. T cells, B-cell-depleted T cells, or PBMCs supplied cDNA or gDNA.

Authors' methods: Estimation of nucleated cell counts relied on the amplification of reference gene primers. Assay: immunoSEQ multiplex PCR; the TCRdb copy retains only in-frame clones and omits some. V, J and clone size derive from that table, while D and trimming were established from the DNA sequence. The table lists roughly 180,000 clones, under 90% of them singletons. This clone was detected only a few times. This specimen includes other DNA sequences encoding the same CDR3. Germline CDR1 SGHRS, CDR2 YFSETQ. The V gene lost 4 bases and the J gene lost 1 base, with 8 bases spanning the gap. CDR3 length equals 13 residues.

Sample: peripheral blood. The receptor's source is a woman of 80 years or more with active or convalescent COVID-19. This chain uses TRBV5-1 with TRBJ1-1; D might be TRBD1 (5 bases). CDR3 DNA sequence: TGCGCCAGCAGCCTTACAGGGAACACTGAAGCTTTCTTT. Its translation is CASSLTGNTEAFF.